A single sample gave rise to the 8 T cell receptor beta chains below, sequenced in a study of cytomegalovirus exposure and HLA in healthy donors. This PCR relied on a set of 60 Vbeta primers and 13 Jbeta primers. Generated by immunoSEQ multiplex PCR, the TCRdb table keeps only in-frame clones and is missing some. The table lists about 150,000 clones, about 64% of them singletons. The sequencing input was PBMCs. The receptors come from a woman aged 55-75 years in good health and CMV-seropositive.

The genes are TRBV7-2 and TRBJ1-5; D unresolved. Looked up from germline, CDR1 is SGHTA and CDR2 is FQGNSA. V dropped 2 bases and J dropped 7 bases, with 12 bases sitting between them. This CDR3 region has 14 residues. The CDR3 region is CASSLWGAGQPQHF. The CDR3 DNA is TGTGCCAGCAGCTTATGGGGAGCAGGCCAGCCCCAGCATTTT.

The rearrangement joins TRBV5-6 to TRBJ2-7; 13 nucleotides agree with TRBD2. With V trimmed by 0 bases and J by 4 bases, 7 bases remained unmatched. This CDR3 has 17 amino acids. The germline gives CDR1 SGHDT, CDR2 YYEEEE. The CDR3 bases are TGTGCCAGCAGCTTGGGACTAGCGGGAGGAACGGGGTACGAGCAGTACTTC. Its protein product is CASSLGLAGGTGYEQYF.

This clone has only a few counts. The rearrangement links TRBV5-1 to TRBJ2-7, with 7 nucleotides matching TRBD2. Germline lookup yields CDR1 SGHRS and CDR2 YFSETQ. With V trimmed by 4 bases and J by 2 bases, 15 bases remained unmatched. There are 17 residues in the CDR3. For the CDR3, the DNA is TGCGCCAGCAGCAAAGGGGCCCAAGCGGGGAGTCCCTACGAGCAGTACTTC. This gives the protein CASSKGAQAGSPYEQYF.

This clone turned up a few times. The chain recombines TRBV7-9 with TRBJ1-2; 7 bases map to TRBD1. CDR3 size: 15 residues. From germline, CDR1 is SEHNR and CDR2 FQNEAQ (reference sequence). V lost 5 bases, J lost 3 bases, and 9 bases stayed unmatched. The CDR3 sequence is CASSATGAGDYGYTF. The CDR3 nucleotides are TGTGCCAGCAGCGCCACAGGGGCCGGGGACTATGGCTACACCTTC.

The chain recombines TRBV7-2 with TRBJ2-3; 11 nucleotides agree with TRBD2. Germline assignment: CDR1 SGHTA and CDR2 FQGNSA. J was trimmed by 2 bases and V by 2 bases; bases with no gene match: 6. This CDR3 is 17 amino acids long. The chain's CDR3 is CASSLMVAGGNTDTQYF. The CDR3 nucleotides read TGTGCCAGCAGCTTAATGGTAGCGGGAGGGAACACAGATACGCAGTATTTT.

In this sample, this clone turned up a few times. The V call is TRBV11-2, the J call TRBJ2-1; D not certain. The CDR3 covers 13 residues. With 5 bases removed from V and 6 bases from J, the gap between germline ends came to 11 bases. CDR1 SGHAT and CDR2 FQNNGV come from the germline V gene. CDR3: CASSQSFGNEQFF. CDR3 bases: TGTGCCAGCAGCCAATCCTTCGGCAATGAGCAGTTCTTC.

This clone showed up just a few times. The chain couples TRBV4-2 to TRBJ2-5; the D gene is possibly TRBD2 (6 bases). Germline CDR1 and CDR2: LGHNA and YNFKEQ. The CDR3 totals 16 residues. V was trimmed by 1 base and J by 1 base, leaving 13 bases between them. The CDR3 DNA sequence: TGTGCCAGCAGCCAAGGTCAGGAGCGGGTCCAAGAGACCCAGTACTTC. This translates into CASSQGQERVQETQYF.

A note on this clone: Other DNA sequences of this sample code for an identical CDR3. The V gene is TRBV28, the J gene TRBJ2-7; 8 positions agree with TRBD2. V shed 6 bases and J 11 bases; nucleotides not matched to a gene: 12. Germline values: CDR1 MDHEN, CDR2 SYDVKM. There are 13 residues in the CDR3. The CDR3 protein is CASSSRWGGRKYF. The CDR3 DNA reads TGTGCCAGCAGCTCCCGGTGGGGCGGGAGGAAGTACTTC.